One and the same sample provided the 12 T cell receptor beta chains below, sequenced in a study of T cell responses to AZD1222 COVID-19 vaccine. TCRdb keeps only in-frame clones here, not all; method: immunoSEQ multiplex PCR. Of 150,000 to 200,000 clones in the sample, 88% are singletons; the top ten hold more than 25%. Here the sequenced sample was peripheral blood, taken 28 days after the second AZD1222 dose. These receptors were taken from an adult who received the AZD1222 COVID-19 vaccine.

V gene TRBV6-5 combines with J gene TRBJ2-1, with TRBD2 matching 8 bases. V shed 8 bases and J 9 bases; nucleotides not matched to a gene: 12. Per the germline V gene, CDR1 is MNHEY and CDR2 is SVGAGI. CDR3 length: 14 residues. The CDR3 reads CASSLQRAGGEQFF. CDR3 DNA: TGTGCCAGCTCCCTCCAACGGGCGGGAGGTGAGCAGTTCTTC.

As regards this clone: The sample has other DNA sequences that encode this CDR3 too. V and J are TRBV7-2 and TRBJ2-2; D unclear. The CDR3 runs 12 residues. Germline CDR1 is SGHTA and CDR2 is FQGNSA. V lost 1 base to trimming and J lost 7 bases, with 4 bases between them. The CDR3 reads CASSLVGGELFF. CDR3 bases: TGTGCCAGCAGCTTAGTCGGCGGGGAGCTGTTTTTT. Full variable domain (outside the CDR3, taken from reference TRBV7-2 and TRBJ2-2): GAGVSQSPSNKVTEKGKDVELRCDPISGHTALYWYRQSLGQGLEFLIYFQGNSAPDKSGLPSDRFSAERTGGSVSTLTIQRTQQEDSAVYLCASSLVGGELFFGEGSRLTVL.

The V gene is TRBV2, the J gene TRBJ1-3; D gene ambiguous. The V gene's germline CDR1 is SNHLY and CDR2 FYNNEI. This CDR3 region has 16 residues. V gave up 6 bases and J gave up 4 bases, with 19 bases separating them. The CDR3 spells CASSDHPFEVGNTIYF. The CDR3 DNA reads as TGTGCCAGCAGCGACCATCCTTTCGAAGTCGGAAACACCATATATTTT. Variable domain in full (rest from reference TRBV2 and TRBJ1-3): EPEVTQTPSHQVTQMGQEVILRCVPISNHLYFYWYRQILGQKVEFLVSFYNNEISEKSEIFDDQFSVERPDGSNFTLKIRSTKLEDSAMYFCASSDHPFEVGNTIYFGEGSWLTVV.

The chain has TRBV7-6 and TRBJ2-3; 14 bases are a match to TRBD2. This CDR3 has 19 amino acids. Per germline, CDR1 SGHVS and CDR2 FNYEAQ. With V trimmed by 5 bases and J by 5 bases, 15 bases remained unmatched. The DNA for the CDR3 is TGTGCCAGCAGCCACGACCGTTTGACTAGCGGGAGGGCTGTAGATACGCAGTATTTT. This codes for CASSHDRLTSGRAVDTQYF.

The J gene is TRBJ1-2, the V gene TRBV6-5; TRBD1 aligns across 9 bases. This CDR3 comprises 14 residues. Germline lookup yields CDR1 MNHEY and CDR2 SVGAGI. V lost 6 bases and J lost 8; bases outside the gene matches: 10. The CDR3: CASSMPGTGKGYTF. CDR3 bases: TGTGCCAGCAGCATGCCCGGGACAGGGAAGGGCTACACCTTC.

The CDR3 DNA sequence: TGTGCCGGAACTAGCGGGTCCTTACAAGAGACCCAGTACTTC. Its translation: CAGTSGSLQETQYF. J is TRBJ2-5 and V is TRBV19; 9 bases are shared with TRBD2. With V trimmed by 11 bases and J by 2 bases, 9 bases remained unmatched. The germline gives CDR1 LNHDA, CDR2 SQIVND (reference sequence). This CDR3 has 14 residues. Variable domain in full (rest from reference TRBV19 and TRBJ2-5): DGGITQSPKYLFRKEGQNVTLSCEQNLNHDAMYWYRQDPGQGLRLIYYSQIVNDFQKGDIAEGYSVSREKKESFPLTVTSAQKNPTAFYLCAGTSGSLQETQYFGPGTRLLVL.

CDR3 sequence: CASSQGGETQYF. Written as DNA, the CDR3 is TGTGCCAGCAGCCAAGGAGGAGAGACCCAGTACTTC. This sequence joins TRBV3-1 (or the pseudogene TRBV3-2) and TRBJ2-5; D uncertain. V gave up 1 base and J gave up 4 bases, with 4 bases separating them. CDR3 length equals 12 residues. Germline V gene lookup returns CDR1 LGHDT and CDR2 YNNKEL (reference sequence).

With respect to this clone: One end of the junction is discordant with germline, which a read error may explain. CDR3 DNA sequence: TGTGCCAGCAGCTTAGGACAGGGATCGTTTCCTTTC. This translates into CASSLGQGSFPF. The J gene is TRBJ2-7, the V gene TRBV11-2; 7 positions match TRBD1. Germline values: CDR1 SGHAT, CDR2 FQNNGV. The CDR3 is 12 residues long. Variable domain in full (rest from reference TRBV11-2 and TRBJ2-7): EAGVAQSPRYKIIEKRQSVAFWCNPISGHATLYWYQQILGQGPKLLIQFQNNGVVDDSQLPKDRFSAERLKGVDSTLKIQPAKLEDSAVYLCASSLGQGSFPFGPGTRLTVT.

V is TRBV7-3 and J is TRBJ2-1, with D uncertain. With 0 bases removed from V and 7 bases from J, the gap between germline ends came to 10 bases. This CDR3 region has 14 residues. Germline CDR1 reads SGHTA; CDR2 reads FQGTGA. This CDR3 reads CASSLTGLGNEQFF. The CDR3 coding sequence is TGTGCCAGCAGCTTAACAGGATTAGGGAATGAGCAGTTCTTC.

The chain links TRBV12-3 or TRBV12-4 to TRBJ2-1; D gene ambiguous. Trimming removed 3 bases from V and 6 bases from J, with 6 bases in between. This CDR3 is built from 12 residues. CDR3 coding DNA: TGTGCCAGCAGTTTCGGTGGCAATGAGCAGTTCTTC. As protein: CASSFGGNEQFF.

The rearrangement links TRBV7-3 to TRBJ2-1; either TRBD1 or TRBD2 may fit D (5 bases each). The germline V and J ends were trimmed by 5 bases and 9 bases, with 14 bases remaining between them. Germline assignment: CDR1 SGHTA and CDR2 FQGTGA. The CDR3 consists of 13 residues. This CDR3 reads CASSRGGSGEQFF. Here the CDR3 DNA reads TGTGCCAGCAGCCGTGGGGGATCCGGTGAGCAGTTCTTC. The variable domain in full, completed from reference TRBV7-3 and TRBJ2-1, reads GAGVSQTPSNKVTEKGKYVELRCDPISGHTALYWYRQSLGQGPEFLIYFQGTGAADDSGLPNDRFFAVRPEGSVSTLKIQRTERGDSAVYLCASSRGGSGEQFFGPGTRLTVL.

The CDR3 DNA sequence: TGTGCCAGCAGCTTGTGGGGGGCAGGGGACGAGCAGTACTTC. Translated, it gives CASSLWGAGDEQYF. The V and J genes are TRBV5-6 and TRBJ2-7, with D perhaps being TRBD1 or TRBD2 (6 bases each). The CDR3 sequence is 14 residues long. CDR1 and CDR2 (germline): SGHDT, YYEEEE. The V end lost 1 base, the J end lost 5 bases, and 13 bases lay between the germline ends.